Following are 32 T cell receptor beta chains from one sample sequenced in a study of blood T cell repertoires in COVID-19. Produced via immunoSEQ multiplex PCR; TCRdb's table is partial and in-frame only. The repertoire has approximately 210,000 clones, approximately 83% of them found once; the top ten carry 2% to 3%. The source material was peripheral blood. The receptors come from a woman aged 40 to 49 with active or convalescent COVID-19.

CDR3 residues: CASSPGVSQPQHF. CDR3 nucleotide sequence: TGTGCCAGCAGTCCAGGGGTGAGTCAGCCCCAGCATTTT. V and J are TRBV6-5 and TRBJ1-5; D may be TRBD1 (6 bases). Germline V gene lookup returns CDR1 MNHEY and CDR2 SVGAGI. Trimming took off 5 bases at V and 6 bases at J, with 11 bases between the two ends. The CDR3 loop spans 13 amino acids.

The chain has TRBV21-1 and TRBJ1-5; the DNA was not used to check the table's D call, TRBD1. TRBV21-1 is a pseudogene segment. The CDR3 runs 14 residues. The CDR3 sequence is CASSKEHLDQPQHF. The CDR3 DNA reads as TGTGCCAGCAGCAAAGAACATTTGGATCAGCCCCAGCATTTT.

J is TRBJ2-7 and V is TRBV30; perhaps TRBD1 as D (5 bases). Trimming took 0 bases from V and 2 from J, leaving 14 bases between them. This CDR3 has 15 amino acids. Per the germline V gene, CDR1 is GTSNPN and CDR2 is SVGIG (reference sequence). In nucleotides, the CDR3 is TGTGCCTGGAGTGTAAGGGCAGGGTGGACCTACGAGCAGTACTTC. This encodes CAWSVRAGWTYEQYF.

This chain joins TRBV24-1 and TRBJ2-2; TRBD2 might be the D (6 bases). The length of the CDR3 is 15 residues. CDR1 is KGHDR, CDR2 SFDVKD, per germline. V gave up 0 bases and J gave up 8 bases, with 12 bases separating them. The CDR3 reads CATSDLLAPGGELFF. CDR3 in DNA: TGTGCCACCAGTGATTTGCTAGCGCCGGGTGGGGAGCTGTTTTTT.

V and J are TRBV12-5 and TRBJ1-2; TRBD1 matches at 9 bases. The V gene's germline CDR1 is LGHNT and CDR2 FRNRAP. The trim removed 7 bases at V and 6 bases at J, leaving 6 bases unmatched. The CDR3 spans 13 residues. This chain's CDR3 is CASAADRGHGYTF. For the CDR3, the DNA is TGTGCTAGTGCTGCGGACAGGGGCCATGGCTACACCTTC.

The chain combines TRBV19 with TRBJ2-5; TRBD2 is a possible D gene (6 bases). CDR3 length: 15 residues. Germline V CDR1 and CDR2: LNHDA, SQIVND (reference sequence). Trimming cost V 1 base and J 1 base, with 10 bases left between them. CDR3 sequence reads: CASSIGGGVQETQYF. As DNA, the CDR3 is TGTGCCAGTAGTATAGGTGGCGGGGTCCAAGAGACCCAGTACTTC. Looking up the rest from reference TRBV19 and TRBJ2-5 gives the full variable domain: DGGITQSPKYLFRKEGQNVTLSCEQNLNHDAMYWYRQDPGQGLRLIYYSQIVNDFQKGDIAEGYSVSREKKESFPLTVTSAQKNPTAFYLCASSIGGGVQETQYFGPGTRLLVL.

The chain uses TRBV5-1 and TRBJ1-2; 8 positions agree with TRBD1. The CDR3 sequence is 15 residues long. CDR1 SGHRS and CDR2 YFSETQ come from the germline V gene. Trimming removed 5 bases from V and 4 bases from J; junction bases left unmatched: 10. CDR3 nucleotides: TGCGCCAGCAGTCCAGACAGGGGAGACATCTATGGCTACACCTTC. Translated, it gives CASSPDRGDIYGYTF.

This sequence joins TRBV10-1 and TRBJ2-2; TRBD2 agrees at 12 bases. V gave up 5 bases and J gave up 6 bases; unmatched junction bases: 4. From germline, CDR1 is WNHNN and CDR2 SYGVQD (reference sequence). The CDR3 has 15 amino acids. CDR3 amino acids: CASSLAGGPPGELFF. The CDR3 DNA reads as TGCGCCAGCAGTCTAGCGGGAGGGCCCCCCGGGGAGCTGTTTTTT.

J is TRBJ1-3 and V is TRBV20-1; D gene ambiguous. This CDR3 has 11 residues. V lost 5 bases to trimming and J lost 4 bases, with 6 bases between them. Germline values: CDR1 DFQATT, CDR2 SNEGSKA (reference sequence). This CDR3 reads CSAAQGNTIYF. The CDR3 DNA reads TGCAGTGCTGCCCAGGGAAACACCATATATTTT.

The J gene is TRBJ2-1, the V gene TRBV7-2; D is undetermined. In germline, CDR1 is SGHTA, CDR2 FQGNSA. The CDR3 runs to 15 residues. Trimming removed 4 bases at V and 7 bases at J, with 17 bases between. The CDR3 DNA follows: TGTGCCAGCAGCTGGGCCCTCGGTCGGAAAAATGAGCAGTTCTTC. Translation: CASSWALGRKNEQFF.

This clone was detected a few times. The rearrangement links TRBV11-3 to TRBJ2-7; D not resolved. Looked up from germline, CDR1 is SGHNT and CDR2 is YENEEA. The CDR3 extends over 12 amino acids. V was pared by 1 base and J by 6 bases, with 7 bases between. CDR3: CASSLVVREQYF. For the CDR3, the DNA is TGTGCCAGCAGCTTAGTCGTCCGCGAGCAGTACTTC.

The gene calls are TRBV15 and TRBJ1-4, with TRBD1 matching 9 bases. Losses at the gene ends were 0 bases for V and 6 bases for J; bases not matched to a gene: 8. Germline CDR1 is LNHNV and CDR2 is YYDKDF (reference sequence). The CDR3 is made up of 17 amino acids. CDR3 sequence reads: CATSRDQARTGDEKLFF. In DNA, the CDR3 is TGTGCCACCAGCAGAGATCAGGCCCGGACAGGGGATGAAAAACTGTTTTTT.

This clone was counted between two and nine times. In nucleotides, the CDR3 is TGTGCCACCAGGGGGGCGCCTTCGTACAATGAGCAGTTCTTC. Translated: CATRGAPSYNEQFF. V usage is TRBV24-1 and J usage is TRBJ2-1; a possible D gene is TRBD1 (6 bases). The V and J ends lost 7 bases and 4 bases respectively, with 13 bases between them. Germline V gene lookup returns CDR1 KGHDR and CDR2 SFDVKD. This CDR3 is 14 amino acids long.

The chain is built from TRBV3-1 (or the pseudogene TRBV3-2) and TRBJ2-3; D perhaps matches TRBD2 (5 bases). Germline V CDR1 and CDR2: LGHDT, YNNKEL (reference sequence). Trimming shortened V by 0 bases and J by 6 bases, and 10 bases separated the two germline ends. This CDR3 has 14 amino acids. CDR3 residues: CASSQERRTDTQYF. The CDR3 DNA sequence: TGTGCCAGCAGCCAAGAGCGGAGGACGGATACGCAGTATTTT.

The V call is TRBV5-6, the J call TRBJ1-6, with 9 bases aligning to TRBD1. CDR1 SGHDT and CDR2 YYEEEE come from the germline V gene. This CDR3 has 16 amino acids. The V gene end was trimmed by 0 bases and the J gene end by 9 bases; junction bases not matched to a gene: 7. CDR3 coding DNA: TGTGCCAGCAGCTTGGACAGGGGGCGTTACGTTTCACCCCTCCACTTT. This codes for CASSLDRGRYVSPLHF.

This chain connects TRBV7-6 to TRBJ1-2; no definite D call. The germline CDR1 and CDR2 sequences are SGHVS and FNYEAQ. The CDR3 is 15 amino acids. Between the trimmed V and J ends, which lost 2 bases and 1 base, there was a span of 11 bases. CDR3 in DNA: TGTGCCAGCAGCTTAACCCTAACAGATAACTATGGCTACACCTTC. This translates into CASSLTLTDNYGYTF. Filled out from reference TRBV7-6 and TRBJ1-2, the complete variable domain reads GAGVSQSPRYKVTKRGQDVALRCDPISGHVSLYWYRQALGQGPEFLTYFNYEAQQDKSGLPNDRFSAERPEGSISTLTIQRTEQRDSAMYRCASSLTLTDNYGYTFGSGTRLTVV.

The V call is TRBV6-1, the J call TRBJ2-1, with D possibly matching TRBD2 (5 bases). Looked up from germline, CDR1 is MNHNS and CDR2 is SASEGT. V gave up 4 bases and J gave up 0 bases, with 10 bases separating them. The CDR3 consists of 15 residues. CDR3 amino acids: CASSAAGLSYNEQFF. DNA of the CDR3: TGTGCCAGCAGTGCAGCAGGACTCTCCTACAATGAGCAGTTCTTC.

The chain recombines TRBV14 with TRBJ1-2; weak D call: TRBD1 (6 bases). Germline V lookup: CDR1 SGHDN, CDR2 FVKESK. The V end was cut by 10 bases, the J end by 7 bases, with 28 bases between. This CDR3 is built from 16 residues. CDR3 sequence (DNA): TGTGCCACCGGTGACAGGTATCCTGGAGGTTTCTTTGGCTACACCTTC. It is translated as CATGDRYPGGFFGYTF.

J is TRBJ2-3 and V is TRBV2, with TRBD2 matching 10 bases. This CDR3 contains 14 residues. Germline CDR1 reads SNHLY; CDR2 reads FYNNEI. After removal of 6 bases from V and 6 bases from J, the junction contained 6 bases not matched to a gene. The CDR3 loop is CASSRGTSADTQYF. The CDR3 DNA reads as TGTGCCAGCAGCCGCGGGACTAGCGCCGATACGCAGTATTTT.

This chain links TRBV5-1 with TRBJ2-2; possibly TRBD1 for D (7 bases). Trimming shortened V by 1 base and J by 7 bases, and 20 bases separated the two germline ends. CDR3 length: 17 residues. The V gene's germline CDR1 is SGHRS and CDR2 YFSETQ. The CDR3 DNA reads TGCGCCAGCAGCTTGAACATCTACGCAGGGGGAGGCGGGGAGCTGTTTTTT. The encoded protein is CASSLNIYAGGGGELFF.

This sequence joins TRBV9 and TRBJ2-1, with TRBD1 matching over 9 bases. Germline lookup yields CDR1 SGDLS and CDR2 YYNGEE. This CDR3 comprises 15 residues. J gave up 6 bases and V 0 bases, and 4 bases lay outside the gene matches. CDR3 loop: CASSVGGDRANEQFF. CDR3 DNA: TGTGCCAGCAGCGTAGGGGGGGACAGGGCCAATGAGCAGTTCTTC.

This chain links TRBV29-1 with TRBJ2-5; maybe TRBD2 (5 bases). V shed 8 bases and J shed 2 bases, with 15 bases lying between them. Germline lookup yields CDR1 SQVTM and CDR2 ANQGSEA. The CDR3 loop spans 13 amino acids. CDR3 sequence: CSCEGRIQETQYF. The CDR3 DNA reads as TGCAGCTGTGAGGGTAGAATACAAGAGACCCAGTACTTC.

CDR3: CASSPTSPGGSYNSPLHF. For the CDR3, the DNA is TGTGCCAGCTCACCAACGTCACCCGGCGGCTCCTATAATTCACCCCTCCACTTT. V gene TRBV18 combines with J gene TRBJ1-6; D unresolved. V was cut by 2 bases and J by 0 bases, with 14 bases left in between. Germline V gene lookup returns CDR1 KGHSH and CDR2 LQKENI. The CDR3 has 18 amino acids.

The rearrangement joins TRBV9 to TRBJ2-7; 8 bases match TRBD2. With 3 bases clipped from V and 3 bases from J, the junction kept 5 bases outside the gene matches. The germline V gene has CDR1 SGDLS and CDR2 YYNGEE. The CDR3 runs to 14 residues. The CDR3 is CASSALSGDYEQYF. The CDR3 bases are TGTGCCAGCAGCGCCCTTAGCGGGGACTACGAGCAGTACTTC.

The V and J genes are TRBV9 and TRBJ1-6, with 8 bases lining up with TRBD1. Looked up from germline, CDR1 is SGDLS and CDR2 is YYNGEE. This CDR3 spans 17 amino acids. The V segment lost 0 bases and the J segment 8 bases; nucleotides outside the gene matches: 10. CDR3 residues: CASSVASRGTGYSPLHF. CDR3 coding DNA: TGTGCCAGCAGCGTAGCCAGCCGCGGGACAGGTTATTCACCCCTCCACTTT.

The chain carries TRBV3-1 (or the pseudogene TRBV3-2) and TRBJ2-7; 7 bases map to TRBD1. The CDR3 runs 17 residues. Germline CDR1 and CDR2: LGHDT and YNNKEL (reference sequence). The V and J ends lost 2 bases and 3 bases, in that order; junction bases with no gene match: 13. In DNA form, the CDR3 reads TGTGCCAGCAGCCAAACTTTTCCCGGGCACAGGGGCTACGAGCAGTACTTC. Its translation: CASSQTFPGHRGYEQYF.

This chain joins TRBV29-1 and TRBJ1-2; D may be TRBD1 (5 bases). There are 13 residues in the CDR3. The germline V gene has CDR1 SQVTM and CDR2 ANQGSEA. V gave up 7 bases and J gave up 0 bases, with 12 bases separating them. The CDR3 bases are TGCAGCGCTGGGGGGGGAGCTAACTATGGCTACACCTTC. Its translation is CSAGGGANYGYTF.

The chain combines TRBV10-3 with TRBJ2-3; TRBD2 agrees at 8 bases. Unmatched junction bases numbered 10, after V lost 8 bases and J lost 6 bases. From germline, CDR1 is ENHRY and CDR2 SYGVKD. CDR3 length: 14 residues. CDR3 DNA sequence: TGTGCCATCGGGGTTATCGGGGGGGCCGATACGCAGTATTTT. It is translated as CAIGVIGGADTQYF.

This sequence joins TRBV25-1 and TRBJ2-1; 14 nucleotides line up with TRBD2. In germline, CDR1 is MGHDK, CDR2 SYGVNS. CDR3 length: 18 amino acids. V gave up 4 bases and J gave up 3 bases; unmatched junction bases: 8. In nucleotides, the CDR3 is TGTGCCAGCAGTGCTGGGACTAGCGGGGGCCCTAACTACAATGAGCAGTTCTTC. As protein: CASSAGTSGGPNYNEQFF.

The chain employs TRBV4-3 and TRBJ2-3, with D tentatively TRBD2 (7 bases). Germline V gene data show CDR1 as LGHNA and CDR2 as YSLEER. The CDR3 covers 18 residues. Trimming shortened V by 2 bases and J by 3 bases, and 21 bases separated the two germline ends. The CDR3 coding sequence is TGCGCCAGCAGCCAAAGGTTTTCCGGGGGGCATTCAACAGATACGCAGTATTTT. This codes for CASSQRFSGGHSTDTQYF.

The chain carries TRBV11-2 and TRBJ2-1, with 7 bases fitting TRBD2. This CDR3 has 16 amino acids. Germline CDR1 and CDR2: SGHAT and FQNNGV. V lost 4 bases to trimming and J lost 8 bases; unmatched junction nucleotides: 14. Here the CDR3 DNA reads TGTGCCAGCAGCTCAATTAGACTAGCCCTAACGGATGAGCAGTTCTTC. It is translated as CASSSIRLALTDEQFF.

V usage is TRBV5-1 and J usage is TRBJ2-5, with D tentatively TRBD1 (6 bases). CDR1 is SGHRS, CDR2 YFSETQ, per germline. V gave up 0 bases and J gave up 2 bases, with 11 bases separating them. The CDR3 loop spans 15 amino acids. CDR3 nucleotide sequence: TGCGCCAGCAGCTTGGGGGCCAGGGGACAAGAGACCCAGTACTTC. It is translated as CASSLGARGQETQYF.